These 4 T cell receptor beta chains share one sample of origin, sequenced in a study of cytomegalovirus exposure and HLA in healthy donors. 13 Jbeta primers and 60 Vbeta primers were used for the PCR. Produced via immunoSEQ multiplex PCR; TCRdb's table is partial and in-frame only. The table includes about 140,000 clones, less than 80% detected once. Sequencing was performed on PBMCs. The receptor source for this set is a woman between 50 and 59 years old in good health and CMV-seropositive.

In DNA form, the CDR3 reads TGTGCCAGTAGTAGGGACAGGGTCTATAATTCACCCCTCCACTTT. It codes for CASSRDRVYNSPLHF. V usage is TRBV19 and J usage is TRBJ1-6, with 9 bases aligning to TRBD1. V lost 4 bases and J lost 3; bases outside the gene matches: 1. The germline V gene has CDR1 LNHDA and CDR2 SQIVND (reference sequence). The CDR3 has 15 residues.

The chain recombines TRBV5-4 with TRBJ2-1; 11 nucleotides align to TRBD2. The junction had 13 bases not matched to a gene; V was cut back by 6 bases and J by 2 bases. Germline V gene sequence: CDR1 SGHNT, CDR2 YYREEE (reference sequence). The CDR3 is made up of 18 amino acids. The CDR3 DNA is TGTGCCAGCACTAAGCTAGCGGGGGGCTCCCTGGCCTACAATGAGCAGTTCTTC. It is translated as CASTKLAGGSLAYNEQFF.

The chain recombines TRBV25-1 with TRBJ1-2, with D perhaps matching TRBD1 (6 bases). The germline V gene encodes CDR1 MGHDK and CDR2 SYGVNS. CDR3 size: 12 residues. Trimming left V 4 bases short and J 4 bases short, with 7 bases between. The CDR3 here is CASSAQGYGYTF. The CDR3 region has the DNA TGTGCCAGCAGTGCACAGGGCTATGGCTACACCTTC.

The V gene is TRBV5-6, the J gene TRBJ1-4, with a possible D match to TRBD1 (5 bases). Trimming shortened V by 2 bases and J by 5 bases, and 19 bases separated the two germline ends. This CDR3 is built from 17 residues. The germline CDR1 and CDR2 sequences are SGHDT and YYEEEE. In DNA, the CDR3 is TGTGCCAGCAGCTTTTCACCACGGGGGAACGAGAATGAAAAACTGTTTTTT. It translates to CASSFSPRGNENEKLFF. Together with reference TRBV5-6 and TRBJ1-4, the CDR3 gives the full variable domain: DAGVTQSPTHLIKTRGQQVTLRCSPKSGHDTVSWYQQALGQGPQFIFQYYEEEERQRGNFPDRFSGHQFPNYSSELNVNALLLGDSALYLCASSFSPRGNENEKLFFGSGTQLSVL.